These 21 T cell receptor beta chains were sequenced from one sample in a study of T cell changes during pregnancy in multiple sclerosis. The assay was immunoSEQ multiplex PCR, and TCRdb's table has in-frame clones only and misses some. The repertoire holds about 40,000 clones, with around 90% as singletons. The source was CD4+ T cells from peripheral blood mononuclear cells, collected before pregnancy. These receptors originate from a female donor with multiple sclerosis, enrolled in a pregnancy study.

The count of this clone is one. This chain connects TRBV5-6 to TRBJ2-7; D remains ambiguous. The CDR3 runs 11 residues. V lost 3 bases to trimming and J lost 3 bases, with 4 bases between them. Germline-derived CDR1 and CDR2 are SGHDT and YYEEEE. CDR3 nucleotides: TGTGCCAGCAGCTCTTACTACGAGCAGTACTTC. Its translation: CASSSYYEQYF.

The CDR3 bases are TGCGCCAGCAGTGTTCAGGCCGATACGCAGTATTTT. It yields the protein CASSVQADTQYF. The chain has TRBV10-2 and TRBJ2-3; D is unclear. From germline, CDR1 is WSHSY and CDR2 SAAADI. CDR3 size: 12 residues. V was shortened by 4 bases and J by 6 bases, with 8 bases between the two germline ends.

The chain couples TRBV1 to TRBJ2-5; the table's D call, TRBD2, has no DNA check behind it. TRBV1 is assigned pseudogene status. There are 15 residues in the CDR3. This CDR3 is CTSSLGFSGGKTQYF. CDR3 coding DNA: TGCACCAGCAGCTTGGGCTTTAGCGGGGGAAAGACCCAGTACTTC.

The table lists this clone with a count of one. The chain is built from TRBV10-2 and TRBJ2-7, with TRBD2 identical over 8 bases. The V gene end was trimmed by 8 bases and the J gene end by 2 bases; junction bases not matched to a gene: 2. The CDR3 contains 12 residues. The germline V gene has CDR1 WSHSY and CDR2 SAAADI. CDR3 nucleotide sequence: TGCGCCAGCCGGGGGGGGACCTACGAGCAGTACTTC. Its protein is CASRGGTYEQYF.

CDR3 region: CAWSKTRYGPEAFF. The DNA for the CDR3 is TGTGCCTGGAGTAAGACCAGGTACGGCCCCGAAGCTTTCTTT. The chain has TRBV30 and TRBJ1-1, with unresolved D. V was shortened by 2 bases and J by 8 bases, with 18 bases between the two germline ends. The CDR3 covers 14 residues. CDR1 and CDR2 (germline): GTSNPN, SVGIG (reference sequence).

The rearrangement uses TRBV5-1 and TRBJ1-6; 8 bases align to TRBD1. Germline V gene lookup returns CDR1 SGHRS and CDR2 YFSETQ. The junction had 9 bases not matched to a gene; V was cut back by 4 bases and J by 6 bases. There are 16 residues in the CDR3. This CDR3 is CASSRGTGGINSPLHF. For the CDR3, the DNA is TGCGCCAGCAGCCGGGGTACAGGGGGGATTAATTCACCCCTCCACTTT.

The V call is TRBV9, the J call TRBJ2-1; D is undetermined. Between the trimmed V and J ends, which lost 2 bases and 4 bases, there was a span of 28 bases. The CDR3 has 20 residues. CDR1 SGDLS and CDR2 YYNGEE come from the germline V gene. CDR3 coding DNA: TGTGCCAGCAGCGTCGAGGATCGAGCAGATCTTCTGCAGTTATACAATGAGCAGTTCTTC. It yields the protein CASSVEDRADLLQLYNEQFF.

The chain has TRBV19 and TRBJ1-4, with 9 bases aligning to TRBD1. Germline-derived CDR1 and CDR2 are LNHDA and SQIVND (reference sequence). The CDR3 loop spans 15 amino acids. Losses at the gene ends were 7 bases for V and 8 bases for J; bases not matched to a gene: 11. The CDR3 loop reads CASNGAGTGMEKLFF. CDR3 nucleotide sequence: TGTGCCAGTAACGGCGCCGGGACAGGGATGGAAAAACTGTTTTTT.

The gene calls are TRBV11-2 and TRBJ2-2, with 7 bases fitting TRBD2. Trimming removed 7 bases from V and 1 base from J; junction bases left unmatched: 15. The CDR3 totals 18 residues. Germline V gives CDR1 SGHAT, CDR2 FQNNGV. This CDR3 reads CASNLDIGVAGNTGELFF. CDR3 DNA sequence: TGTGCCAGCAACCTCGATATTGGGGTAGCGGGGAACACCGGGGAGCTGTTTTTT.

V and J are TRBV5-4 and TRBJ1-1; the D is unclear. The CDR3 is 15 residues long. Germline CDR1 is SGHNT and CDR2 is YYREEE (reference sequence). V was cut by 1 base and J by 3 bases, with 13 bases left in between. The CDR3 sequence: CASSLRRDSDTEAFF. CDR3 DNA: TGTGCCAGCAGCTTGAGGAGGGATAGCGACACTGAAGCTTTCTTT.

The gene calls are TRBV7-2 and TRBJ1-2; D gene unclear. Germline assignment: CDR1 SGHTA and CDR2 FQGNSA. The CDR3 has 13 residues. Deletions cut 1 base from V and 4 bases from J, with 7 bases between. Written as DNA, the CDR3 is TGTGCCAGCAGCTTAGGGACTTCCTATGGCTACACCTTC. Translation gives CASSLGTSYGYTF. The full variable domain, with the rest looked up from reference TRBV7-2 and TRBJ1-2, is GAGVSQSPSNKVTEKGKDVELRCDPISGHTALYWYRQSLGQGLEFLIYFQGNSAPDKSGLPSDRFSAERTGGSVSTLTIQRTQQEDSAVYLCASSLGTSYGYTFGSGTRLTVV.

The chain has TRBV7-9 and TRBJ1-1, with D tentatively TRBD1 (5 bases). The length of the CDR3 is 12 residues. Trimming shortened V by 10 bases and J by 1 base, and 10 bases separated the two germline ends. Germline CDR1 SEHNR, CDR2 FQNEAQ (reference sequence). The CDR3 loop is CATGHTNTEAFF. The DNA for the CDR3 is TGTGCCACCGGACACACGAACACTGAAGCTTTCTTT.

V and J are TRBV27 and TRBJ1-2; D is uncertain. This CDR3 is built from 13 residues. Germline-derived CDR1 and CDR2 are MNHEY and SMNVEV (reference sequence). V was cut by 6 bases and J by 0 bases, with 8 bases left in between. CDR3 in amino acids: CASRENPNYGYTF. Written as DNA, the CDR3 is TGTGCCAGCAGGGAGAACCCTAACTATGGCTACACCTTC.

By share, this clone ranks as medium-sized. The chain carries TRBV7-3 and TRBJ1-6; D remains ambiguous. Looked up from germline, CDR1 is SGHTA and CDR2 is FQGTGA. V was cut by 2 bases and J by 7 bases, with 9 bases left in between. The length of the CDR3 is 14 residues. CDR3 coding DNA: TGTGCCAGCAGCTTATCAGGTCCCAATTCACCCCTCCACTTT. Translating gives CASSLSGPNSPLHF.

This chain links TRBV18 with TRBJ1-1; D gene ambiguous. Germline V gene lookup returns CDR1 KGHSH and CDR2 LQKENI. The CDR3 consists of 14 residues. V lost 3 bases to trimming and J lost 5 bases, with 13 bases between them. Written as DNA, the CDR3 is TGTGCCAGCTCACCTCCAGGAGGGTGGACTGAAGCTTTCTTT. Protein sequence: CASSPPGGWTEAFF.

The chain is built from TRBV18 and TRBJ2-3, with D maybe TRBD2 (6 bases). The V end lost 2 bases, the J end lost 6 bases, and 9 bases lay between the germline ends. Germline assignment: CDR1 KGHSH and CDR2 LQKENI. The CDR3 length is 13 residues. CDR3 protein: CASSPIGGDTQYF. DNA of the CDR3: TGTGCCAGCTCACCAATAGGAGGGGATACGCAGTATTTT. The whole variable domain, remainder taken from reference TRBV18 and TRBJ2-3, is NAGVMQNPRHLVRRRGQEARLRCSPMKGHSHVYWYRQLPEEGLKFMVYLQKENIIDESGMPKERFSAEFPKEGPSILRIQQVVRGDSAAYFCASSPIGGDTQYFGPGTRLTVL.

This clone has just one count. The rearrangement joins TRBV6-5 to TRBJ2-1, with 9 bases fitting TRBD2. The ends lost 0 bases at V and 5 bases at J; junction bases unmatched: 5. The CDR3 is made up of 16 amino acids. CDR1 is MNHEY and CDR2 is SVGAGI in the germline V gene. Here the CDR3 reads CASSYSGTSSNNEQFF. The DNA of the CDR3 is TGTGCCAGCAGTTACTCTGGGACTAGCAGCAACAATGAGCAGTTCTTC.

The chain is built from TRBV27 and TRBJ1-4; 8 bases map to TRBD1. The germline V gene encodes CDR1 MNHEY and CDR2 SMNVEV (reference sequence). Unmatched junction bases numbered 15, after V lost 8 bases and J lost 4 bases. The CDR3 contains 17 residues. The CDR3 nucleotides are TGTGCCAGCGGCCCTGGTGGCAGGGGGCTAGATAATGAAAAACTGTTTTTT. Amino acids: CASGPGGRGLDNEKLFF.

V is TRBV5-1 and J is TRBJ1-2; 9 bases are shared with TRBD1. Looked up from germline, CDR1 is SGHRS and CDR2 is YFSETQ. The CDR3 covers 14 residues. The J segment lost 8 bases and the V segment lost 0 bases, leaving 5 bases of the junction unmatched. CDR3 residues: CASSLGDRDGGYTF. In nucleotides, the CDR3 is TGCGCCAGCAGCTTGGGGGACAGGGATGGAGGCTACACCTTC.

CDR3 DNA sequence: TGCGCCAGCAGTCAATTCAAGGACAGGTTAAGAAACGGCTACACCTTC. It codes for CASSQFKDRLRNGYTF. The chain employs TRBV23-1 and TRBJ1-2; 7 bases are a match to TRBD1. TRBV23-1 is an open reading frame, and its role is uncertain. The junction had 13 bases not matched to a gene; V was cut back by 1 base and J by 8 bases. This CDR3 region has 16 residues.

The chain joins TRBV6-5 to TRBJ2-1; TRBD2 aligns across 9 bases. V gave up 2 bases and J gave up 5 bases; unmatched junction bases: 4. The CDR3 has 15 residues. Germline CDR1 reads MNHEY; CDR2 reads SVGAGI. The CDR3: CASSYGGGAHNEQFF. The CDR3 DNA follows: TGTGCCAGCAGTTACGGCGGGGGGGCCCACAATGAGCAGTTCTTC.